One and the same sample provided the 26 T cell receptor beta chains below, sequenced in a study of T cell responses to AZD1222 COVID-19 vaccine. This table comes from immunoSEQ multiplex PCR, and its TCRdb copy is limited to in-frame clones, with some not included. The sample includes about 120,000 clones, roughly 88% of them seen just once. The sequencing used peripheral blood, collected 28 days after the second AZD1222 dose. The receptor set was obtained from an adult who received the AZD1222 COVID-19 vaccine.

The rearrangement uses TRBV7-3 and TRBJ2-1; D assignment may be TRBD1 or TRBD2 (6 bases each). CDR3 length equals 13 residues. Germline-derived CDR1 and CDR2 are SGHTA and FQGTGA. Trimming took off 5 bases at V and 5 bases at J, with 10 bases between the two ends. DNA of the CDR3: TGTGCCAGCAGCGGGGGGCCCGACAATGAGCAGTTCTTC. It is translated as CASSGGPDNEQFF.

The genes are TRBV7-2 and TRBJ1-6; D remains unclear. CDR1 and CDR2 from the germline V gene are SGHTA and FQGNSA. Trimming cost V 4 bases and J 13 bases, with 23 bases left between them. This CDR3 comprises 16 residues. CDR3 sequence: CASSSPLRLRGAPLHF. The CDR3, as DNA: TGTGCCAGCAGCTCCCCCTTAAGGCTCCGGGGTGCGCCCCTCCACTTT.

This sequence joins TRBV18 and TRBJ1-5; 7 bases are a match to TRBD1. CDR1 is KGHSH, CDR2 LQKENI, per germline. CDR3 length equals 16 residues. With 3 bases clipped from V and 3 bases from J, the junction kept 8 bases outside the gene matches. The CDR3 region has the DNA TGTGCCAGCTCACCGCTGCAGGGGGGAGTCAATCAGCCCCAGCATTTT. Its protein product is CASSPLQGGVNQPQHF.

This chain links TRBV27 with TRBJ1-6; 12 bases line up with TRBD1. Germline V CDR1 and CDR2: MNHEY, SMNVEV (reference sequence). The CDR3 contains 21 residues. Germline trimming cut 6 bases from V and 2 bases from J; bases unmatched to any gene: 17. CDR3 protein: CASSRIGTGGYGETYNSPLHF. For the CDR3, the DNA is TGTGCCAGCAGCCGAATCGGGACAGGGGGCTATGGGGAGACCTATAATTCACCCCTCCACTTT.

The rearrangement uses TRBV7-2 and TRBJ2-7; the D gene is possibly TRBD1 (6 bases). Looked up from germline, CDR1 is SGHTA and CDR2 is FQGNSA. The CDR3 runs to 12 residues. V lost 4 bases and J lost 4, with 8 bases in between. The CDR3: CASSSRGYEQYF. In nucleotides, the CDR3 is TGTGCCAGCAGCTCCAGGGGTTACGAGCAGTACTTC.

The V gene is TRBV27, the J gene TRBJ2-3; TRBD1 is a possible D gene (5 bases). V was clipped by 4 bases and J by 7 bases, with 12 bases between them. CDR1 and CDR2 (germline): MNHEY, SMNVEV (reference sequence). The CDR3 totals 13 residues. The CDR3 DNA sequence: TGTGCCAGCAGTTCATGGGGCCTAAATACGCAGTATTTT. Its translation: CASSSWGLNTQYF.

This clone appeared once. The rearrangement links TRBV29-1 to TRBJ2-3, with TRBD1 as a possible D gene (6 bases). This CDR3 region has 16 residues. Trimming took 1 base from V and 4 from J, leaving 18 bases between them. Per germline, CDR1 SQVTM and CDR2 ANQGSEA. CDR3 loop: CSVEGGPYEGADTQYF. CDR3 DNA sequence: TGCAGCGTTGAAGGGGGGCCGTATGAAGGCGCAGATACGCAGTATTTT.

This clone was counted a few times. The chain has TRBV4-1 and TRBJ2-7; no clear D gene. V was trimmed by 0 bases and J by 11 bases, leaving 14 bases between them. Germline values: CDR1 MGHRA, CDR2 YSYEKL. CDR3 length: 13 amino acids. The CDR3 DNA reads as TGCGCCAGCAGCCAAGAGGATAGATTGTTGAAGTACTTC. This translates into CASSQEDRLLKYF.

Concerning this clone itself: This same CDR3 is encoded by further DNA sequences in the sample. The V gene is TRBV6-5, the J gene TRBJ1-1; no reliable D call. Per germline, CDR1 MNHEY and CDR2 SVGAGI. The CDR3 extends over 13 amino acids. Deletions cut 2 bases from V and 1 base from J, with 5 bases between. The CDR3 nucleotides are TGTGCCAGCAGTTACCGGGGGAACACTGAAGCTTTCTTT. As protein: CASSYRGNTEAFF.

V usage is TRBV6-5 and J usage is TRBJ1-4; 11 nucleotides line up with TRBD1. V shed 7 bases, J shed 12 bases, and the junction held 10 bases outside the gene matches. The CDR3 totals 14 residues. The germline V gene encodes CDR1 MNHEY and CDR2 SVGAGI. CDR3 sequence reads: CASIPGTGGRELFF. DNA for the CDR3: TGTGCCAGCATACCGGGGACAGGGGGTAGAGAACTGTTTTTT.

The V gene is TRBV6-1, the J gene TRBJ1-2; D uncertain. Trimming shortened V by 4 bases and J by 0 bases, and 3 bases separated the two germline ends. Germline assignment: CDR1 MNHNS and CDR2 SASEGT. The CDR3 has 12 amino acids. CDR3 nucleotides: TGTGCCAGCAGTGCTTCTAACTATGGCTACACCTTC. It encodes CASSASNYGYTF.

The chain joins TRBV28 to TRBJ2-7; D call uncertain. This CDR3 has 11 amino acids. V was clipped by 3 bases and J by 3 bases, with 3 bases between them. CDR1 is MDHEN and CDR2 is SYDVKM in the germline V gene. In DNA, the CDR3 is TGTGCCAGCAGTTTTTACTACGAGCAGTACTTC. Translating it yields CASSFYYEQYF.

The chain joins TRBV20-1 to TRBJ2-7; D possibly corresponds to TRBD1 (5 bases). Germline V gene data show CDR1 as DFQATT and CDR2 as SNEGSKA (reference sequence). This CDR3 spans 14 amino acids. Deletions cut 3 bases from V and 2 bases from J, with 14 bases between. Here the CDR3 DNA reads TGCAGTGCTAGTATTTCAGGGCTCCCCTACGAGCAGTACTTC. This translates into CSASISGLPYEQYF.

The chain joins TRBV15 to TRBJ1-2; D might be TRBD1 (5 bases). CDR1 and CDR2 (germline): LNHNV, YYDKDF (reference sequence). V was cut by 2 bases and J by 8 bases, with 18 bases left in between. The CDR3 contains 15 residues. CDR3 sequence (DNA): TGTGCCACCAGCAGACTATACGAGGGGACGGAGGGCTACACCTTC. This encodes CATSRLYEGTEGYTF. The entire variable domain, with the rest obtained from reference TRBV15 and TRBJ1-2, is as follows: DAMVIQNPRYQVTQFGKPVTLSCSQTLNHNVMYWYQQKSSQAPKLLFHYYDKDFNNEADTPDNFQSRRPNTSFCFLDIRSPGLGDTAMYLCATSRLYEGTEGYTFGSGTRLTVV.

The gene calls are TRBV11-2 and TRBJ2-5; a possible D gene is TRBD1 (6 bases). Between the trimmed V and J ends, which lost 5 bases and 1 base, there was a span of 11 bases. This CDR3 region has 14 residues. Germline lookup yields CDR1 SGHAT and CDR2 FQNNGV. CDR3 region: CASSPPDSQETQYF. Here the CDR3 DNA reads TGTGCCAGCAGCCCCCCGGACAGCCAAGAGACCCAGTACTTC. Full variable domain (outside the CDR3, taken from reference TRBV11-2 and TRBJ2-5): EAGVAQSPRYKIIEKRQSVAFWCNPISGHATLYWYQQILGQGPKLLIQFQNNGVVDDSQLPKDRFSAERLKGVDSTLKIQPAKLEDSAVYLCASSPPDSQETQYFGPGTRLLVL.

The chain employs TRBV9 and TRBJ2-3; D is perhaps TRBD1 (6 bases). Germline CDR1 is SGDLS and CDR2 is YYNGEE. The CDR3 loop spans 15 amino acids. Trimming shortened V by 4 bases and J by 0 bases, and 12 bases separated the two germline ends. DNA of the CDR3: TGTGCCAGCAGCCTGGGGGCAGCCAGCACAGATACGCAGTATTTT. This sequence encodes CASSLGAASTDTQYF.

The chain carries TRBV6-2 or TRBV6-3 and TRBJ2-7; TRBD1 matches at 8 bases. The CDR3 loop spans 18 amino acids. V dropped 0 bases and J dropped 0; count of bases not matched to a gene: 10. Germline V CDR1 and CDR2: MNHEY, SVGEGT. CDR3 DNA: TGTGCCAGCAGTTACTCGATAGGGTCGACAGGGGACTCCTACGAGCAGTACTTC. Its translation: CASSYSIGSTGDSYEQYF.

This clone was seen only once. The gene calls are TRBV11-2 and TRBJ1-3, with unresolved D. Germline-derived CDR1 and CDR2 are SGHAT and FQNNGV. The CDR3 runs 15 residues. Between the trimmed V and J ends, which lost 3 bases and 5 bases, there was a span of 14 bases. CDR3 in amino acids: CASSFEGFGRNTIYF. CDR3 coding DNA: TGTGCCAGCAGCTTCGAAGGCTTTGGGAGAAACACCATATATTTT.

This chain joins TRBV20-1 and TRBJ1-2; D gene unclear. From germline, CDR1 is DFQATT and CDR2 SNEGSKA (reference sequence). Trimming took 3 bases from V and 7 from J, leaving 18 bases between them. The CDR3 runs to 14 residues. CDR3 in amino acids: CSASIHTASGGYTF. The CDR3 DNA reads as TGCAGTGCTAGTATCCACACCGCCTCTGGTGGCTACACCTTC.

Here the CDR3 reads CASSLPGGLNSYNEQFF. Written as DNA, the CDR3 is TGTGCCAGCAGCTTACCGGGGGGCTTAAACTCCTACAATGAGCAGTTCTTC. The gene calls are TRBV5-8 and TRBJ2-1; D perhaps matches TRBD2 (7 bases). In germline, CDR1 is SGHTS, CDR2 YDEGEE. This CDR3 is built from 17 residues. Trimming removed 2 bases from V and 0 bases from J, with 15 bases in between.

The CDR3 nucleotides are TGTGCCAGCAGTTACGACTCGGGGACAGGGGATTACGAAAAACTGTTTTTT. Its translation: CASSYDSGTGDYEKLFF. The chain is built from TRBV6-2 or TRBV6-3 and TRBJ1-4; TRBD1 matches at 10 bases. CDR3 length: 17 residues. Trimming took 2 bases from V and 8 from J; bases not matched to a gene: 11. CDR1 MNHEY and CDR2 SVGEGT come from the germline V gene.

The chain joins TRBV6-5 to TRBJ2-7; D not certain. Trimming shortened V by 6 bases and J by 4 bases, and 19 bases separated the two germline ends. CDR1 and CDR2 (germline): MNHEY, SVGAGI. The CDR3 spans 15 residues. The CDR3 here is CASSARTASGYEQYF. DNA for the CDR3: TGTGCCAGCAGCGCACGGACCGCGTCGGGTTACGAGCAGTACTTC.

This clone was seen once. The chain combines TRBV27 with TRBJ1-2; the match to TRBD1 covers 7 bases. CDR1 and CDR2 (germline): MNHEY, SMNVEV (reference sequence). With 1 base clipped from V and 1 base from J, the junction kept 6 bases outside the gene matches. The CDR3 is made up of 16 amino acids. CDR3 DNA: TGTGCCAGCAGTTTATTGTTCGGGACAGATAACTATGGCTACACCTTC. It is translated as CASSLLFGTDNYGYTF.

This clone was detected only a few times. The chain is built from TRBV18 and TRBJ1-4; maybe TRBD1 (5 bases). CDR1 is KGHSH and CDR2 is LQKENI in the germline V gene. Trimming took off 6 bases at V and 5 bases at J, with 13 bases between the two ends. This CDR3 comprises 14 residues. CDR3 loop: CASSPGAVNEKLFF. The CDR3 DNA is TGTGCCAGCTCCCCCGGGGCAGTGAATGAAAAACTGTTTTTT.

The table lists this clone with a count of one. The chain employs TRBV4-1 and TRBJ1-1, with D possibly matching TRBD1 (5 bases). The V and J ends lost 0 bases and 1 base respectively, with 15 bases between them. The CDR3 consists of 17 residues. Germline CDR1 and CDR2: MGHRA and YSYEKL. CDR3 nucleotides: TGCGCCAGCAGCCAAGATTGGGGGAACGGCCCGAACACTGAAGCTTTCTTT. It encodes CASSQDWGNGPNTEAFF.

The chain is built from TRBV20-1 and TRBJ1-1, with no clear D. The V and J ends lost 4 bases and 7 bases respectively, with 10 bases between them. Germline V CDR1 and CDR2: DFQATT, SNEGSKA (reference sequence). This CDR3 spans 11 amino acids. Here the CDR3 reads CSAMFTHEAFF. The CDR3 DNA reads as TGCAGTGCTATGTTCACTCATGAAGCTTTCTTT.